The entry below gives a single T cell receptor (beta chain) sequence along with its context. Profiling relied on immunoSEQ multiplex PCR, and the TCRdb table lists in-frame clones only, not all of them. The sample lists about 140,000 clones, roughly nine tenths occurring once. This sample is part of a study of T cell responses to AZD1222 COVID-19 vaccine. The TCR originated in an adult who received the AZD1222 COVID-19 vaccine. The material sequenced was peripheral blood, taken 28 days after the second AZD1222 dose.

The CDR3 loop is CAAAPSGGDTDTQYF. CDR3 DNA: TGTGCCGCGGCCCCCTCGGGGGGAGACACAGATACGCAGTATTTT. The chain carries TRBV6-5 and TRBJ2-3; 7 bases agree with TRBD2. With 11 bases clipped from V and 2 bases from J, the junction kept 13 bases outside the gene matches. This CDR3 contains 15 residues. Germline V gene data show CDR1 as MNHEY and CDR2 as SVGAGI.